This entry lists 5 T cell receptor beta chains sequenced from one sample in a study of CD8 T cells in Susac syndrome. An amount of RNA that ranged from roughly 0.5 to 1 ug was reverse transcribed with random hexamers. Each CDR3 protein is one row after TCRdb ran MiXCR on the immunoSEQ multiplex PCR reads. The table lists 95,000 to 150,000 distinct CDR3 sequences, just under 95% of them singletons. The sequencing input was CD8+ T cells from PBMCs. The receptor source for this set is a human donor with Susac syndrome.

The V and J genes are TRBV29-1 and TRBJ2-6, with D perhaps matching TRBD2 (6 bases). This CDR3 is 16 amino acids long. Germline CDR1 is SQVTM and CDR2 is ANQGSEA. V was trimmed by 4 bases and J by 0 bases, leaving 13 bases between them. In DNA form, the CDR3 reads TGCAGCGTTGGGCCTGGGGGGATCTCTGGGGCCAACGTCCTGACTTTC. This codes for CSVGPGGISGANVLTF.

The J gene is TRBJ1-1, the V gene TRBV20-1; D is possibly TRBD1 (5 bases). The germline V gene has CDR1 DFQATT and CDR2 SNEGSKA (reference sequence). The germline V and J ends were trimmed by 0 bases and 3 bases, with 11 bases remaining between them. The CDR3 contains 14 residues. CDR3: CSAREVGGDTEAFF. The CDR3 DNA is TGCAGTGCTAGAGAGGTTGGGGGGGACACTGAAGCTTTCTTT.

The rearrangement joins TRBV4-1 to TRBJ2-7; D gene ambiguous. The CDR3 loop spans 12 amino acids. V was trimmed by 0 bases and J by 5 bases, leaving 5 bases between them. The germline V gene has CDR1 MGHRA and CDR2 YSYEKL. The DNA of the CDR3 is TGCGCCAGCAGCCAAGATCTTGACGAGCAGTACTTC. It translates to CASSQDLDEQYF.

This sequence joins TRBV2 and TRBJ2-1, with D perhaps TRBD1 (6 bases). V was clipped by 4 bases and J by 4 bases, with 14 bases between them. Germline CDR1 and CDR2: SNHLY and FYNNEI. CDR3 length: 15 amino acids. The CDR3 coding sequence is TGTGCCAGCAGTGCGGACAGATACCTTTACAATGAGCAGTTCTTC. Its protein product is CASSADRYLYNEQFF.

V and J are TRBV25-1 and TRBJ2-5; 11 nucleotides match TRBD2. CDR1 MGHDK and CDR2 SYGVNS come from the germline V gene. V trimming: 1 base; J trimming: 3 bases; junction bases outside the gene matches: 1. The CDR3 extends over 15 amino acids. The CDR3 reads CASSESGLAEETQYF. The DNA of the CDR3 is TGTGCCAGCAGTGAATCGGGACTAGCGGAAGAGACCCAGTACTTC.